This TCR beta chain was sequenced during a study of T cell responses to AZD1222 COVID-19 vaccine. The CDR3 extends over 16 amino acids. Germline V gene sequence: CDR1 MNHEY, CDR2 SVGAGI. With V trimmed by 4 bases and J by 2 bases, 6 bases remained unmatched. Repertoires were generated with immunoSEQ multiplex PCR, while TCRdb's copy carries only in-frame clones and drops some. Here the sample spans 150,000 to 200,000 clones, 90% to 95% being singletons. The V gene is TRBV6-5, the J gene TRBJ1-5; 9 bases are a match to TRBD1. This TCR came from an adult in good health. The material was peripheral blood, obtained on day 0 of AZD1222 vaccination. This chain's CDR3 is CASSSGTGYGNQPQHF. The CDR3 DNA reads as TGTGCCAGCAGTTCCGGGACAGGGTACGGCAATCAGCCCCAGCATTTT.